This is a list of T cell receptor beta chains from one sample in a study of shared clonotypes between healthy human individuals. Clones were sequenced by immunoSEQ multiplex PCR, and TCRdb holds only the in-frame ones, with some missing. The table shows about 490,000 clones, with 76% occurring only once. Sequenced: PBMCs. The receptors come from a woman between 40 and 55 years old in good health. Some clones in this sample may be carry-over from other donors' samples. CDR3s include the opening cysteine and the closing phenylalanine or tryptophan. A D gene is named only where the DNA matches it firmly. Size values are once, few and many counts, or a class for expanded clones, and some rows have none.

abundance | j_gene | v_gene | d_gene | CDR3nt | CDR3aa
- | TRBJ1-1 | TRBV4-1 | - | TGCGCCAGCAGCCAAGAGGGCGGACTCCCGAACACTGAAGCTTTCTTT | CASSQEGGLPNTEAFF
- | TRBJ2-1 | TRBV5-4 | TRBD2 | TGTGCCAGCAGCTTGGGTGGCGGGAGCTCCTACAATGAGCAGTTCTTC | CASSLGGGSSYNEQFF
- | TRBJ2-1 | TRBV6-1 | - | TGTGCCAGCAGTGACCCCACCCTTGGGCAGTTCTTC | CASSDPTLGQFF
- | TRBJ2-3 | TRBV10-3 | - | TGTGCCATCAGTGATGGAGGGCGAGATACGCAGTATTTT | CAISDGGRDTQYF
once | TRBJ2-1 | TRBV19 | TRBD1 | TGTGCCAGTAGTATTAGTGTTTTGGCTGTGGGGAGACGGGACAGGGGTGATAATGAGCAGTTCTTC | CASSISVLAVGRRDRGDNEQFF
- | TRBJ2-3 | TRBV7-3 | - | TGTGCCAGCAGCTTGGGCGGGAAGTACGGAACAGATACGCAGTATTTT | CASSLGGKYGTDTQYF
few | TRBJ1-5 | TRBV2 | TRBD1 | TGTGCCAGCAGCGGGGACAGCCGCAATCAGCCCCAGCATTTT | CASSGDSRNQPQHF
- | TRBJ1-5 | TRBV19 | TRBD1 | TGTGCCAGTAGTATTGGGACAGGCGAGGGGCCCCAGCATTTT | CASSIGTGEGPQHF
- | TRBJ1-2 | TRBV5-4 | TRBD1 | TGTGCCAGCAGCTCCCTGGTGGGACAGGGGACCTATGGCTACACCTTC | CASSSLVGQGTYGYTF
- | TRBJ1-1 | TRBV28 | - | TGTGCCAGCAGTCAGACAGGCCGGAACACTGAAGCTTTCTTT | CASSQTGRNTEAFF
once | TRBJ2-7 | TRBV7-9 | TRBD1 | TGTGCCAGCAGCATGGGACAGACCTACGAGCAGTACTTC | CASSMGQTYEQYF
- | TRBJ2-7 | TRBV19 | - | TGTGCCAGGTCATTGGAGGGCTACGAGCAGTACTTC | CARSLEGYEQYF
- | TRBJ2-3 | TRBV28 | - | TGTGCCAGCAGTTTTGGTAATACGCAGTATTTT | CASSFGNTQYF
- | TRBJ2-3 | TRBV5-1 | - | TGCGCCAGCAGCTTGGAAGGACACGCTAGCACAGATACGCAGTATTTT | CASSLEGHASTDTQYF
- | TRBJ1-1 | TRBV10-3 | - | TGTGCCATCAGTACCCAAACCGGACGGTACACTGAAGCTTTCTTT | CAISTQTGRYTEAFF
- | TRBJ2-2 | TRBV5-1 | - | TGCGCCAGCAGCCGCCGGGACCCAAACACCGGGGAGCTGTTTTTT | CASSRRDPNTGELFF
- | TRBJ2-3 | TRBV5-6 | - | TGTGCCAGCCGGAGGTGGGAGATTAGGACAGATACGCAGTATTTT | CASRRWEIRTDTQYF
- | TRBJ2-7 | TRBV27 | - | TGTGCCAGCAGTTTATTAGCAGGGATCTACGAGCAGTACTTC | CASSLLAGIYEQYF
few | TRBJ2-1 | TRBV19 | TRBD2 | TGTGCCAGTAGTACCCAACCGGGACTAGAGTATGAGCAGTTCTTC | CASSTQPGLEYEQFF
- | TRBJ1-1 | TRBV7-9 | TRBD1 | TGTGCCAGCAGCTTAGCATCCGGGACAGGAATGAACACTGAAGCTTTCTTT | CASSLASGTGMNTEAFF
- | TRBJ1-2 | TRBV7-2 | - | TGTGCCAGCAGCTTATCAGCCTTTAACTATGGCTACACCTTC | CASSLSAFNYGYTF
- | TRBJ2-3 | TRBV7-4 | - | TGTGCCAGCAGCCCCCGGGCGGGACTCACAGATACGCAGTATTTT | CASSPRAGLTDTQYF
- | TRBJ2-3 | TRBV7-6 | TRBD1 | TGTGCCAGCAGCTCCGACAGGGGGGGGCCCACAGATACGCAGTATTTT | CASSSDRGGPTDTQYF
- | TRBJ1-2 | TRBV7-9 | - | TGTGCCAGCAGCTTAACTCGAGCAGGGTTATTCGATGGCTACACCTTC | CASSLTRAGLFDGYTF
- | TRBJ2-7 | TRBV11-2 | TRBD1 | TGTGCCAGCAGCCCAGGTCGGGGACAGGCTTCCTACGAGCAGTACTTC | CASSPGRGQASYEQYF
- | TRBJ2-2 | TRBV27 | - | TGTGCCAGCAGTTTATACAGGGCTACCGGGGAGCTGTTTTTT | CASSLYRATGELFF
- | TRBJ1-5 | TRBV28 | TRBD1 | TGTGCCAGCAGCGACAGGGGCGGGCAGCCCCAGCATTTT | CASSDRGGQPQHF
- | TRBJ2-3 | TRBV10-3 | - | TGTGCCATCAGTGCGGGTGGTGTTTCAGATACGCAGTATTTT | CAISAGGVSDTQYF
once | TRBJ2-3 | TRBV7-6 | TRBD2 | TGTGCCAGCAGCTTGGGACTAGCGCCAGATACGCAGTATTTT | CASSLGLAPDTQYF
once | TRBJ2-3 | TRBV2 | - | TGTGCCAGCAGTGTAGCAGATACGCAGTATTTT | CASSVADTQYF
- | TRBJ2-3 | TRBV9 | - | TGTGCCAGCAGCGCTGCAACGGGACTCCTCACAGATACGCAGTATTTT | CASSAATGLLTDTQYF
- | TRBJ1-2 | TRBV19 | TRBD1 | TGTGCCAGTAGTATACGGGACAGTCGTGGCGGCTACACCTTC | CASSIRDSRGGYTF
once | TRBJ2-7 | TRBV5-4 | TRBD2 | TGTGCCAGCGGCGAAAGGACTAGCAGCTACGAGCAGTACTTC | CASGERTSSYEQYF
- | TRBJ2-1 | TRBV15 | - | TGTGCCACCAGCATCGGGACGAGGAACCCTGAGCAGTTCTTC | CATSIGTRNPEQFF